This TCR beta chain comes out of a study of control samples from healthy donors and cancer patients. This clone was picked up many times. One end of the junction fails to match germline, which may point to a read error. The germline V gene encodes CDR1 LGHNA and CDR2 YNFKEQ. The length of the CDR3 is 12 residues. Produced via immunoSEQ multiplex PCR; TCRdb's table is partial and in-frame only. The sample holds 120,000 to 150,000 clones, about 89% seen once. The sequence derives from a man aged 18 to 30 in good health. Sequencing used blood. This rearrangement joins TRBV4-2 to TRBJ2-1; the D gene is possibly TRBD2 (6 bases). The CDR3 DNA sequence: TGTGCCAGCAGCCAAACTAGCCCACCCCAGGTCTTC. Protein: CASSQTSPPQVF.